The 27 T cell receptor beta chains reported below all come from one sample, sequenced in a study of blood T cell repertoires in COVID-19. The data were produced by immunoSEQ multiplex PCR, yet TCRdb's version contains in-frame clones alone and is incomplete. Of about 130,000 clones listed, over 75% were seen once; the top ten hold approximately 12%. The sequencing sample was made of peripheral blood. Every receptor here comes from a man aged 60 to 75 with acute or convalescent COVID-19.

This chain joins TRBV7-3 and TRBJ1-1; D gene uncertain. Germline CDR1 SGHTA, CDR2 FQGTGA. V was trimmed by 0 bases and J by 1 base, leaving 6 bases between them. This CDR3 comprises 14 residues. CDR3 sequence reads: CASSLTSGNTEAFF. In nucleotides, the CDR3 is TGTGCCAGCAGCTTAACGTCAGGGAACACTGAAGCTTTCTTT.

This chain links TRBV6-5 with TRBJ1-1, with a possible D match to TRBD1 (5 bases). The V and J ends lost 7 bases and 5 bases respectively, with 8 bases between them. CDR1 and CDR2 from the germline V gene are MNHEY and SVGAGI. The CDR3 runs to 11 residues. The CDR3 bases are TGTGCCAGCAAACCAGGGACTGAAGCTTTCTTT. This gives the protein CASKPGTEAFF.

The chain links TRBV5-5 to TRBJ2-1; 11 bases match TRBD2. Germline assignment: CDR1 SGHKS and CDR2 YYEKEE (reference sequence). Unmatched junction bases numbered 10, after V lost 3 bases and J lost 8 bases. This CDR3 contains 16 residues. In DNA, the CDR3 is TGTGCCAGCAGCTCGATTAGCGGGAGGGTGGAAGATGAGCAGTTCTTC. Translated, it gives CASSSISGRVEDEQFF.

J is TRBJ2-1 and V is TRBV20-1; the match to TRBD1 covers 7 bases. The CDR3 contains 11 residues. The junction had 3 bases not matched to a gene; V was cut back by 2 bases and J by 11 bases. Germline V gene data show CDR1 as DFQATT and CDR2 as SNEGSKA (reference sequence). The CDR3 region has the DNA TGCAGTGCTAGAATCAGGGGGAAGCAGTTCTTC. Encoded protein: CSARIRGKQFF.

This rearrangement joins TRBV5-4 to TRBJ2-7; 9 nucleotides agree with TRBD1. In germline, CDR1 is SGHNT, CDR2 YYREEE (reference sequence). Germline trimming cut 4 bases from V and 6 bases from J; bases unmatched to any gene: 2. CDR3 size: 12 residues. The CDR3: CASSRTGAEQYF. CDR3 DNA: TGTGCCAGCAGCCGGACAGGGGCCGAGCAGTACTTC.

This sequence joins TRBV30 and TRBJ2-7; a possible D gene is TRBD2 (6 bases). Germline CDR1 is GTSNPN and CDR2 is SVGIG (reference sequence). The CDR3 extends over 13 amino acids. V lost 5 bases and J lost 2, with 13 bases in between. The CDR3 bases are TGTGCCTGGTCAGGCGGGGCTCCCTACGAGCAGTACTTC. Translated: CAWSGGAPYEQYF.

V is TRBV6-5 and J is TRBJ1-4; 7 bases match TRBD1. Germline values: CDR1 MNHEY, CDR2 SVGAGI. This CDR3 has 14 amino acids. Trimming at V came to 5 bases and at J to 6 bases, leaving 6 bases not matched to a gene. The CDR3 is CASSTTGTDEKLFF. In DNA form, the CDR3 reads TGTGCCAGCAGTACGACAGGGACGGATGAAAAACTGTTTTTT.

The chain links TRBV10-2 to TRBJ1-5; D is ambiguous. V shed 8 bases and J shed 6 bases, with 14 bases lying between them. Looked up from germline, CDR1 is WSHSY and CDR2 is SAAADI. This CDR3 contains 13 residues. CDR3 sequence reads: CASQNGNSQPQHF. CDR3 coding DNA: TGCGCCAGCCAGAATGGCAATTCTCAGCCCCAGCATTTT.

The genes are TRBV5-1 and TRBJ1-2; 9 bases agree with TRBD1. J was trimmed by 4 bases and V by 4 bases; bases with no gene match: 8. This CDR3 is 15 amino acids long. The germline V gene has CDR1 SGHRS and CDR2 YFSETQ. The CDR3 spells CASSQPRQGGYGYTF. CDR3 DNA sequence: TGCGCCAGCAGCCAGCCACGACAGGGGGGCTATGGCTACACCTTC.

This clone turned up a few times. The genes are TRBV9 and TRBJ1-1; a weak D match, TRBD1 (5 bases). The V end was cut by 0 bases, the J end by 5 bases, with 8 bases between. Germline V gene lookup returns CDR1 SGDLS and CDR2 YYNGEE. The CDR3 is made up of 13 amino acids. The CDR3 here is CASSVEEGTEAFF. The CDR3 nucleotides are TGTGCCAGCAGCGTAGAGGAGGGGACTGAAGCTTTCTTT.

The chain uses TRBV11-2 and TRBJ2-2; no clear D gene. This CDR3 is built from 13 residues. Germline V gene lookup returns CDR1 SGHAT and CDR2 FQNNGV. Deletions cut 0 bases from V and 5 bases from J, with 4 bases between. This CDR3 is CASSLEHTGELFF. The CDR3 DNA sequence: TGTGCCAGCAGCTTAGAACATACCGGGGAGCTGTTTTTT.

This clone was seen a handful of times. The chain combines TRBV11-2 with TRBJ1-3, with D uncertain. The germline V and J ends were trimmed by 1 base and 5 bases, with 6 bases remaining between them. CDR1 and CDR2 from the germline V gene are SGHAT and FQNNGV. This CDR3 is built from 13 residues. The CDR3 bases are TGTGCCAGCAGCTTAGGGCTTCGAAACACCATATATTTT. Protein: CASSLGLRNTIYF.

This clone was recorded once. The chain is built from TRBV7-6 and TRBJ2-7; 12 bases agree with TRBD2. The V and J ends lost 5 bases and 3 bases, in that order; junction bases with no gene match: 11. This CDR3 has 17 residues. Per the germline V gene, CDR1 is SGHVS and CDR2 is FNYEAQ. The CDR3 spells CASSPGLAGRLRYEQYF. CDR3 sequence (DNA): TGTGCCAGCAGCCCCGGACTAGCGGGACGCTTGCGCTACGAGCAGTACTTC.

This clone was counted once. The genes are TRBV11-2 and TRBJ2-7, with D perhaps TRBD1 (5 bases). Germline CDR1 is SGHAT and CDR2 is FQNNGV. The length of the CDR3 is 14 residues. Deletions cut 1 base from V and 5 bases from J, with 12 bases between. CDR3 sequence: CASSLVAGFHEQYF. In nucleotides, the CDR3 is TGTGCCAGCAGCTTAGTAGCAGGGTTCCACGAGCAGTACTTC.

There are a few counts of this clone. This CDR3 is CASSEREKYNEQFF. The CDR3 nucleotides are TGCGCCAGCAGTGAGCGGGAGAAGTACAATGAGCAGTTCTTC. The rearrangement uses TRBV10-2 and TRBJ2-1; D possibly corresponds to TRBD2 (6 bases). Trimming left V 2 bases short and J 4 bases short, with 9 bases between. Germline CDR1 WSHSY, CDR2 SAAADI. The CDR3 contains 14 residues.

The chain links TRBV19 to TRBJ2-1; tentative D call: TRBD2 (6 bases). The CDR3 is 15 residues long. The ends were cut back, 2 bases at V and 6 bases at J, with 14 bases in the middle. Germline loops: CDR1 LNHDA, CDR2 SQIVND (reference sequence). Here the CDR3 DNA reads TGTGCCAGTAGTATATTCGGGAGAAGTTCCAATGAGCAGTTCTTC. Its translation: CASSIFGRSSNEQFF.

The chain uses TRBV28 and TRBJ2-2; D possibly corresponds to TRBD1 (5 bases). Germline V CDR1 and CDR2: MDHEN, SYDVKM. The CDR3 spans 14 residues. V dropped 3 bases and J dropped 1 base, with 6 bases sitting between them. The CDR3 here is CASSFTGNTGELFF. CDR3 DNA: TGTGCCAGCAGTTTTACAGGGAACACCGGGGAGCTGTTTTTT.

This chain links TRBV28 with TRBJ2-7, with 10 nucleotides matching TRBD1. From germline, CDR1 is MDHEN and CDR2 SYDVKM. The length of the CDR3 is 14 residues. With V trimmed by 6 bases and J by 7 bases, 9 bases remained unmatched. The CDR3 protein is CASSQRQGAMEQYF. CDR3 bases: TGTGCCAGCAGCCAAAGACAGGGGGCTATGGAGCAGTACTTC.

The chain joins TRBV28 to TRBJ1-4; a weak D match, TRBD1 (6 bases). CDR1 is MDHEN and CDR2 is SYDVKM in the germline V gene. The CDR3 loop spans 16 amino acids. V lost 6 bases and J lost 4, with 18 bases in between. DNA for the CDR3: TGTGCCAGCAGGGATCAGACAGGAGCCGATAATGAAAAACTGTTTTTT. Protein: CASRDQTGADNEKLFF.

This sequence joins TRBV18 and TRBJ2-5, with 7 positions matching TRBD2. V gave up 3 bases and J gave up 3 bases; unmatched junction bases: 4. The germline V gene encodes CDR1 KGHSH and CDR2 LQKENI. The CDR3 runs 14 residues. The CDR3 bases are TGTGCCAGCTCACCCAGGACTAGTAAAGAGACCCAGTACTTC. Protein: CASSPRTSKETQYF.

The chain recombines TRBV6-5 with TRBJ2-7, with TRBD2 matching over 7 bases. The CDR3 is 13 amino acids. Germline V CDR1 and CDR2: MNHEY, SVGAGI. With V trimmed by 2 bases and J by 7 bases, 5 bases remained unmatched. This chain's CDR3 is CASSYGLAEEQYF. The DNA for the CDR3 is TGTGCCAGCAGTTACGGGCTAGCGGAAGAGCAGTACTTC.

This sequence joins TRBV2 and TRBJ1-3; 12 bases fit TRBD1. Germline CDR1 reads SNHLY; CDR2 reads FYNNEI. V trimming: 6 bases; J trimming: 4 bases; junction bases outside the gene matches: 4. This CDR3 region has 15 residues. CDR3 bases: TGTGCCAGCAGAGCCGGGACAGGGGGCGGAAACACCATATATTTT. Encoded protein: CASRAGTGGGNTIYF.

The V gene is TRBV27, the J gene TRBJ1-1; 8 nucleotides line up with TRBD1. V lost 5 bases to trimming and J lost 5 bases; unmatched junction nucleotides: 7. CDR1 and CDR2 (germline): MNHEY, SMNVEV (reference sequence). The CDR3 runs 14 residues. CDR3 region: CASSTNRGVTEAFF. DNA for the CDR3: TGTGCCAGCAGTACTAACAGGGGGGTTACTGAAGCTTTCTTT.

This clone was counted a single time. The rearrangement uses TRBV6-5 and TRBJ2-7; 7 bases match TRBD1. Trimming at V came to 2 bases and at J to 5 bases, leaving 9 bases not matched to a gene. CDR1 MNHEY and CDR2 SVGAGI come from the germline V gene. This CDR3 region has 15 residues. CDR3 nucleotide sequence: TGTGCCAGCAGTTACCCGATACAGGGGCGCGACGAGCAGTACTTC. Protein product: CASSYPIQGRDEQYF.

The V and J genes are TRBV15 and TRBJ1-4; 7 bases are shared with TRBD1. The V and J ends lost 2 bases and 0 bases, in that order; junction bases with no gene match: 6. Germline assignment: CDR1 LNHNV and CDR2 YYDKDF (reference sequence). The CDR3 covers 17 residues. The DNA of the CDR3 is TGTGCCACCAGCAGAACAGGGACAGTCGCAACTAATGAAAAACTGTTTTTT. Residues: CATSRTGTVATNEKLFF.

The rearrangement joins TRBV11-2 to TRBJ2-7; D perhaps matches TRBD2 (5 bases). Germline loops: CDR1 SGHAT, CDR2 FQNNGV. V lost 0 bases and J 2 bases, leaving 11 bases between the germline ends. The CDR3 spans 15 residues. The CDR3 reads CASSLDLAVAYEQYF. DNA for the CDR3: TGTGCCAGCAGCTTAGATCTAGCAGTGGCCTACGAGCAGTACTTC.

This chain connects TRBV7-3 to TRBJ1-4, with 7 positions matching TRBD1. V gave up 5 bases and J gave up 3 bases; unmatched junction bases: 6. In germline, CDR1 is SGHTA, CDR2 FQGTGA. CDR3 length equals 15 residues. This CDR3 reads CASSMTGSANEKLFF. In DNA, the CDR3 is TGTGCCAGCAGCATGACAGGGAGTGCTAATGAAAAACTGTTTTTT.